The source of this T cell receptor beta chain is a study of shared clonotypes between healthy human individuals. This clone was recorded a few times. Its target is not known. The V gene lost 4 bases and the J gene lost 5 bases, with 5 bases spanning the gap. The CDR3 consists of 11 residues. Germline V gene data show CDR1 as GTSNPN and CDR2 as SVGIG (reference sequence). Only in-frame clones appear in the TCRdb table, and some are missing; sequencing was by immunoSEQ multiplex PCR. The sample contains 2.3 million or so clones, over 85% of which appear only once. Study findings and constraints: Large sequencing depth failed to make sorted-subset sequencing complete, rarefaction showed.

Sequencing input: naive CD4+ T cells from PBMCs. As for subset: CD45RA+ positively selected. The receptor comes from a man between 18 and 29 years old in good health. Some clones in this sample may be carry-over from other donors' samples. The chain uses TRBV30 and TRBJ1-4; no clear D gene. The CDR3 nucleotides read TGTGCCTGGAACCAGAATGAAAAACTGTTTTTT. Translation gives CAWNQNEKLFF.